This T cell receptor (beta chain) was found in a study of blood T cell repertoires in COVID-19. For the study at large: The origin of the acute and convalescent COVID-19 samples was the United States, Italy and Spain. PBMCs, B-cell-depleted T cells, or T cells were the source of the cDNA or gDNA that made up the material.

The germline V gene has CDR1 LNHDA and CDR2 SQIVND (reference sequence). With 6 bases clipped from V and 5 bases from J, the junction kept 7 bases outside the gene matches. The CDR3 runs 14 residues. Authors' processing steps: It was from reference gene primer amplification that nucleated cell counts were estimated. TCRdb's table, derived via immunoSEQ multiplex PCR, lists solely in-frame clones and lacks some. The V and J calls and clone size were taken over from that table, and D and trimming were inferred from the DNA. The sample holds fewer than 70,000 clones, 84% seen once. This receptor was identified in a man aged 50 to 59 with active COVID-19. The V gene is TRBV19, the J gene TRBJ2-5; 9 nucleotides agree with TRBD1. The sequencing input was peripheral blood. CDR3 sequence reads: CASRSTGGGETQYF. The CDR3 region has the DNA TGTGCCAGTAGATCGACAGGGGGAGGGGAGACCCAGTACTTC.